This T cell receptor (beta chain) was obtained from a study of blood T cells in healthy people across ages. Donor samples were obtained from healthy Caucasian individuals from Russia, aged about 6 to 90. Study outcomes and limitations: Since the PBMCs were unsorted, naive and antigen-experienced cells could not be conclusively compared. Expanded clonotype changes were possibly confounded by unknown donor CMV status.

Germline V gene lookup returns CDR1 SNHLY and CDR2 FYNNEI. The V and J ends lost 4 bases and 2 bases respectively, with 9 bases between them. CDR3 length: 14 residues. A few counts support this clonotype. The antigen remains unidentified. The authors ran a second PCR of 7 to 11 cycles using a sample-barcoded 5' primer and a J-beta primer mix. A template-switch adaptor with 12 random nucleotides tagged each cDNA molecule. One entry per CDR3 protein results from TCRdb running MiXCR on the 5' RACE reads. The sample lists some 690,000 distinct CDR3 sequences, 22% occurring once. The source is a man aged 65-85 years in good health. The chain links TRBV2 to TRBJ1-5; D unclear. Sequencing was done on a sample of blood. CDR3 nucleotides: TGTGCCAGCAGTGGGTCCAAAGGCAATCAGCCCCAGCATTTT. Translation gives CASSGSKGNQPQHF. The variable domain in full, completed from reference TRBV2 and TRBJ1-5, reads EPEVTQTPSHQVTQMGQEVILRCVPISNHLYFYWYRQILGQKVEFLVSFYNNEISEKSEIFDDQFSVERPDGSNFTLKIRSTKLEDSAMYFCASSGSKGNQPQHFGDGTRLSIL.